Given below is one T cell receptor beta chain in context. The data derive from a study of OX40 agonist ivuxolimab in advanced cancers. Study in general: Each patient was given ivuxolimab into a vein every 2 weeks, at 0.01 to 10 mg/kg.

The germline V gene encodes CDR1 SEHNR and CDR2 FQNEAQ (reference sequence). V was shortened by 5 bases and J by 0 bases, with 13 bases between the two germline ends. There are 15 residues in the CDR3. The method was immunoSEQ multiplex PCR; TCRdb's version includes in-frame clones alone and lacks a portion of them. The table lists approximately 61,000 clones, 70% to 90% of them singletons. The V and J genes are TRBV7-9 and TRBJ2-5, with D possibly matching TRBD2 (6 bases). This clonotype originated in an adult with an advanced solid tumor such as melanoma, head and neck, liver or kidney cancer. The sequencing used CD4+ or CD8+ T cells sorted from blood, collected in a trial of the OX40 agonist ivuxolimab. CDR3 sequence reads: CASSLDRDYQETQYF. DNA for the CDR3: TGTGCCAGCAGCCTTGATCGGGACTACCAAGAGACCCAGTACTTC.